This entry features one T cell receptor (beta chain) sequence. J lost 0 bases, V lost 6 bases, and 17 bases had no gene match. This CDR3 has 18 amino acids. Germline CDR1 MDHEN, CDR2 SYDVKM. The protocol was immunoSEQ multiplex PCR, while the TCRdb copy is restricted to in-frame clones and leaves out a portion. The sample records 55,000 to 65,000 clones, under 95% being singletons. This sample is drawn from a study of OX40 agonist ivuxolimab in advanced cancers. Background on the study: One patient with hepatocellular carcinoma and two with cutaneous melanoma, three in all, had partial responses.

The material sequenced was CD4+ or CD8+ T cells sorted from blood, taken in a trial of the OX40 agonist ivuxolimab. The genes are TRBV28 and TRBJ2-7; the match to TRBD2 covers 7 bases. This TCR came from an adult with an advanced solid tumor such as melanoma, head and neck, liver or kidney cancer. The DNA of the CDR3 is TGTGCCAGCAGCTCTCCTCAGGGAGGGAATACCTACTCCTACGAGCAGTACTTC. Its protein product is CASSSPQGGNTYSYEQYF.